There are many counts of the clone carrying this TCR beta chain. Antigen: not known. This specimen belongs to a study of T cells after yellow fever vaccination. The authors made TCR cDNA by 5'RACE template switching, adding a universal primer site and UMIs. TCRdb passed the 5' RACE reads through MiXCR, listing each CDR3 protein once. The data show some 200,000 distinct CDR3 sequences, with approximately 3.3% seen just once and about 3.3% held by the top ten. The CDR3 spans 16 residues. CDR1 and CDR2 (germline): SGHVS, FNYEAQ. V was clipped by 3 bases and J by 2 bases; unmatched bases: 6. General study results and limits: Reappearing after the booster were most of the clones from primary vaccination (96% CD4, 88% CD8).

This chain connects TRBV7-6 to TRBJ2-3; 9 bases map to TRBD2. This TCR came from a young man who received the YFV17D yellow fever vaccine. The specimen comprised CD4+ T cells sorted from PBMCs, sampled 10 days after the yellow fever booster vaccination. DNA for the CDR3: TGTGCCAGCAGCTTCATCGCGGGGGGGATCACAGATACGCAGTATTTT. It codes for CASSFIAGGITDTQYF.